These 13 T cell receptor beta chains came from one sample sequenced in a study of T cell responses to AZD1222 COVID-19 vaccine. Clones were sequenced by immunoSEQ multiplex PCR, and TCRdb holds only the in-frame ones, with some missing. The sample includes about 140,000 clones, about nine tenths seen only once; the top ten take roughly 3.1%. Sequenced material: peripheral blood, taken on day 0 of AZD1222 vaccination. The source is an adult in good health.

The chain joins TRBV7-3 to TRBJ2-3; perhaps TRBD1 as D (6 bases). CDR1 is SGHTA, CDR2 FQGTGA, per germline. Between the trimmed V and J ends, which lost 5 bases and 4 bases, there was a span of 22 bases. The CDR3 loop spans 17 amino acids. The CDR3 loop reads CASSHPHAGDTADTQYF. CDR3 coding DNA: TGTGCCAGCAGCCACCCCCACGCAGGGGATACTGCAGATACGCAGTATTTT.

This rearrangement joins TRBV6-2 or TRBV6-3 to TRBJ2-7; TRBD2 aligns across 11 bases. CDR1 is MNHEY, CDR2 SVGEGT, per germline. V gave up 1 base and J gave up 7 bases; unmatched junction bases: 6. The CDR3 runs 15 residues. DNA of the CDR3: TGTGCCAGCAGTTACTTAGCGGGAGGGCCGGAGGAGCAGTACTTC. Encoded protein: CASSYLAGGPEEQYF.

This chain uses TRBV7-2 with TRBJ1-2; D call uncertain. The CDR3 extends over 13 amino acids. Germline V gene data show CDR1 as SGHTA and CDR2 as FQGNSA. V lost 6 bases and J 4 bases, leaving 12 bases between the germline ends. The CDR3 bases are TGTGCCAGCAGTCCACCCACGGTCTATGGCTACACCTTC. Translated: CASSPPTVYGYTF.

V usage is TRBV19 and J usage is TRBJ1-1, with D unresolved. The germline V gene has CDR1 LNHDA and CDR2 SQIVND (reference sequence). The CDR3 is 12 residues long. Trimming stripped 6 bases from V and 7 bases from J, with 12 bases between. CDR3 DNA: TGTGCCAGTAGACCCCCCGCGGGTGAAGCTTTCTTT. Protein: CASRPPAGEAFF.

The rearrangement uses TRBV9 and TRBJ1-1, with D perhaps TRBD1 (6 bases). V was clipped by 0 bases and J by 4 bases, with 10 bases between them. Germline V CDR1 and CDR2: SGDLS, YYNGEE. This CDR3 region has 14 residues. In DNA, the CDR3 is TGTGCCAGCAGCGTAGTAGGGGGAGTCACTGAAGCTTTCTTT. It specifies CASSVVGGVTEAFF. Drawing the rest from reference TRBV9 and TRBJ1-1, the complete variable domain is DSGVTQTPKHLITATGQRVTLRCSPRSGDLSVYWYQQSLDQGLQFLIQYYNGEERAKGNILERFSAQQFPDLHSELNLSSLELGDSALYFCASSVVGGVTEAFFGQGTRLTVV.

This clone was seen more than once but under ten times. V is TRBV6-4 and J is TRBJ2-3; TRBD2 aligns across 8 bases. CDR1 is MRHNA and CDR2 is SNTAGT in the germline V gene. The ends lost 0 bases at V and 1 base at J; junction bases unmatched: 0. The CDR3 is made up of 15 amino acids. The CDR3 DNA is TGTGCCAGCAGTGACTCTAGCGGGGGCACAGATACGCAGTATTTT. It translates to CASSDSSGGTDTQYF.

V and J are TRBV5-1 and TRBJ2-7, with 9 positions matching TRBD1. The CDR3 runs 14 residues. CDR1 and CDR2 (germline): SGHRS, YFSETQ. With V trimmed by 4 bases and J by 2 bases, 4 bases remained unmatched. For the CDR3, the DNA is TGCGCCAGCAGCGGCCGGGACAGGGCCTACGAGCAGTACTTC. Protein product: CASSGRDRAYEQYF.

J is TRBJ2-1 and V is TRBV11-2; D is perhaps TRBD1 (6 bases). The length of the CDR3 is 15 residues. The V gene lost 0 bases and the J gene lost 5 bases, with 11 bases spanning the gap. CDR1 is SGHAT, CDR2 FQNNGV, per germline. The CDR3 spells CASSLEGGHNNEQFF. CDR3 coding DNA: TGTGCCAGCAGCTTAGAAGGGGGACATAACAATGAGCAGTTCTTC.

The chain employs TRBV3-1 (or the pseudogene TRBV3-2) and TRBJ1-1, with D perhaps matching TRBD1 (5 bases). The length of the CDR3 is 12 residues. Trimming cost V 3 bases and J 7 bases, with 9 bases left between them. The V gene's germline CDR1 is LGHDT and CDR2 YNNKEL (reference sequence). The CDR3 here is CASSQRDGEAFF. CDR3 DNA: TGTGCCAGCAGCCAGCGGGACGGTGAAGCTTTCTTT.

In this sample, this clone turned up once. The V gene is TRBV4-2, the J gene TRBJ1-5; no firm D call. V lost 2 bases, J lost 7 bases, and 9 bases lay in between. Germline V gives CDR1 LGHNA, CDR2 YNFKEQ. This CDR3 contains 13 residues. CDR3 nucleotide sequence: TGTGCCAGCAGCCAAACAAGGGTCCAGCCCCAGCATTTT. It translates to CASSQTRVQPQHF.

The CDR3: CASSKNSHIPRDRPVRPLHF. DNA of the CDR3: TGTGCCAGCAGCAAAAATTCCCATATCCCAAGGGACAGACCCGTACGACCCCTCCACTTT. The V call is TRBV21-1, the J call TRBJ1-6; the DNA was not used to check the table's D call, TRBD1. TRBV21-1 is marked as a pseudogene. CDR3 size: 20 residues.

CDR3 in DNA: TGTGCCAGCAGCTCGAGCGACACCGGGGAGCTGTTTTTT. This sequence encodes CASSSSDTGELFF. The chain joins TRBV5-6 to TRBJ2-2; D unresolved. Germline V gives CDR1 SGHDT, CDR2 YYEEEE. The CDR3 is made up of 13 amino acids. Trimming cost V 3 bases and J 3 bases, with 6 bases left between them.

The chain carries TRBV10-3 and TRBJ1-1, with 8 bases fitting TRBD1. Germline CDR1 is ENHRY and CDR2 is SYGVKD. V lost 0 bases, J lost 5 bases, and 11 bases stayed unmatched. The CDR3 extends over 17 amino acids. The CDR3 DNA is TGTGCCATCAGTGAGTCTAGGGGGACAGGTTCAAGGACTGAAGCTTTCTTT. Translating gives CAISESRGTGSRTEAFF.